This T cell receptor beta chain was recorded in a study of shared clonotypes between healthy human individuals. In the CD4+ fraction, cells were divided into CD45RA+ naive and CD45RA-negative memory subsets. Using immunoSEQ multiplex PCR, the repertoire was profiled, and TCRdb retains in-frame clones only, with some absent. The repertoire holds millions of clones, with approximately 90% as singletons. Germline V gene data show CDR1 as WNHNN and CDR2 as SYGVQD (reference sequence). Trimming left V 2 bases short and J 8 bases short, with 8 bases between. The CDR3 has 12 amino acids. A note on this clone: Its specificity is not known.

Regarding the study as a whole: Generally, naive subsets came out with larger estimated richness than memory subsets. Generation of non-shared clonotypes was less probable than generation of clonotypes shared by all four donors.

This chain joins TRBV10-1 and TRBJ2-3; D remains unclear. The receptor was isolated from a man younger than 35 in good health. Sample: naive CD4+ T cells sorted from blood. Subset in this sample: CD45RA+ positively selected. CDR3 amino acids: CASSEPGRTQYF. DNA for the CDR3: TGCGCCAGCAGTGAGCCGGGTCGTACGCAGTATTTT.